A single sample is the source of the 9 T cell receptor beta chains below, sequenced in a study of regulatory T cells in long-lasting Graves disease (dated by TCRdb to the early 2020s). Library preparation used multiplex PCR. The data were produced on an Illumina HiSeq 4000. To build TCR beta libraries, CDR3 regions were amplified by Arm-PCR using iRepertoire HTBI primers. TCRdb reran the public reads through fastp at Q25 and MiXCR, keeping productive beta chains. Merged by CDR3 protein, the rows form single entries marked with the most common genes and DNA. This sample is represented by around 250,000 distinct CDR3 sequences; 15% to 20% of them were singletons. 11% to 15% of the sample belongs to the ten largest clones. The intended sense of this specimen's time point label: newly diagnosed GD, antithyroid drugs for less than 3 months. RNA was extracted from PBMCs in TRIzol for both TCR sequencing and RNA sequencing.

The sample was also reused in another study, on T cells in Graves' hyperthyroidism and ophthalmopathy.

Sequencing used peripheral blood mononuclear cells (PBMCs), obtained at new diagnosis, from a patient treated with antithyroid drugs. The receptors come from a young woman with Graves disease. Donor details come from another sample of the same person, matched by shared clones.

The V and J genes are TRBV19 and TRBJ1-1; D unresolved. The CDR3 is made up of 14 amino acids. Per germline, CDR1 LNHDA and CDR2 SQIVND (reference sequence). The V end was cut by 5 bases, the J end by 2 bases, with 12 bases between. The CDR3 is CASSSPALNTEAFF. CDR3 sequence (DNA): TGTGCCAGTAGTTCCCCGGCACTTAACACTGAAGCTTTCTTT.

This clonotype was found many times. The CDR3 DNA is TGTGCCAGCAGTGTTAAACGGGGATCGGTCGGGGAGCTGTTTTTT. It codes for CASSVKRGSVGELFF. V is TRBV2 and J is TRBJ2-2; TRBD2 is a possible D gene (5 bases). CDR1 and CDR2 from the germline V gene are SNHLY and FYNNEI. This CDR3 comprises 15 residues. Trimming pared 4 bases from V and 7 bases from J, leaving 16 bases between.

This clonotype was seen only once. The chain recombines TRBV12-3 or TRBV12-4 with TRBJ2-2; 8 nucleotides align to TRBD1. Trimming cost V 3 bases and J 4 bases; bases outside gene matches: 4. The CDR3 sequence is 15 residues long. The CDR3 loop reads CASSFRGLSTGELFF. The CDR3, as DNA: TGTGCCAGCAGTTTCAGGGGGCTAAGCACCGGGGAGCTGTTTTTT.

This clonotype was seen ten or more times. This rearrangement joins TRBV6-4 to TRBJ2-1, with D uncertain. CDR1 and CDR2 (germline): MRHNA, SNTAGT. Deletions cut 3 bases from V and 5 bases from J, with 14 bases between. The CDR3 extends over 15 amino acids. The DNA for the CDR3 is TGTGCCAGCAGTGAGTCTAGTGATGGGCACAATGAGCAGTTCTTC. It codes for CASSESSDGHNEQFF.

This clonotype was seen repeatedly, ten times or more. This chain connects TRBV3-1 to TRBJ2-1; 7 nucleotides line up with TRBD2. Germline lookup yields CDR1 LGHDT and CDR2 YNNKEL (reference sequence). This CDR3 is built from 16 residues. V lost 0 bases to trimming and J lost 0 bases; unmatched junction nucleotides: 2. The CDR3 nucleotides are TGTGCCAGCAGCCAAGATGGGGGGGGCTCCTACAATGAGCAGTTCTTC. Encoded protein: CASSQDGGGSYNEQFF.

There are many counts of this clonotype. V usage is TRBV29-1 and J usage is TRBJ2-7; 7 positions agree with TRBD1. J gave up 3 bases and V 6 bases, and 5 bases lay outside the gene matches. The germline CDR1 and CDR2 sequences are SQVTM and ANQGSEA. The CDR3 totals 12 residues. CDR3 residues: CSVGDSFYEQYF. For the CDR3, the DNA is TGCAGCGTAGGGGACAGTTTCTACGAGCAGTACTTC.

This clonotype was counted many times. The rearrangement uses TRBV9 and TRBJ2-7; either TRBD1 or TRBD2 may fit D (5 bases each). Deletions cut 4 bases from V and 6 bases from J, with 23 bases between. Germline V gene sequence: CDR1 SGDLS, CDR2 YYNGEE. There are 16 residues in the CDR3. DNA of the CDR3: TGTGCCAGCAGCCCTAATACCGGGTTTAGAGGGGCCGAGCAGTACTTC. It translates to CASSPNTGFRGAEQYF.

This clonotype came up many times. The V call is TRBV6-4, the J call TRBJ1-5; D remains unclear. Deletions cut 10 bases from V and 2 bases from J, with 15 bases between. The CDR3 runs 14 residues. Germline V gene lookup returns CDR1 MRHNA and CDR2 SNTAGT. As DNA, the CDR3 is TGTGCCACCCGGTTTGAGGCCGGCAATCAGCCCCAGCATTTT. Protein product: CATRFEAGNQPQHF.

The chain recombines TRBV15 with TRBJ2-5; D gene uncertain. V lost 0 bases to trimming and J lost 4 bases, with 9 bases between them. Looked up from germline, CDR1 is LNHNV and CDR2 is YYDKDF (reference sequence). This CDR3 comprises 14 residues. The CDR3 DNA follows: TGTGCCACCAGCAGAGACCAGTGGGGAGAGACCCAGTACTTC. As protein: CATSRDQWGETQYF.